This T cell receptor beta chain was documented in a study of blood T cell repertoires in COVID-19. Per the germline V gene, CDR1 is SGHVS and CDR2 is FQNEAQ. The length of the CDR3 is 16 residues. J was trimmed by 0 bases and V by 2 bases; bases with no gene match: 6. Only in-frame clones appear in the TCRdb table, and some are missing; sequencing was by immunoSEQ multiplex PCR. The table records some 170,000 clones, 85% of them present only once. In terms of age and location, participants ranged from roughly 18 to 89 years and lived in about 25 US areas. Cohorts were determined from participant-reported clinical history. Two negative PCRs, clearance, or symptom resolution had been documented for recovered Cohort 3 donors. This clone was detected once.

This TCR derives from a man in his forties who had recovered from COVID-19. The chain has TRBV7-8 and TRBJ1-1, with TRBD1 identical over 7 bases. The sample comprised PBMCs or T cells enriched from blood (not recorded which). CDR3 bases: TGTGCCAGCAGCTTAAGGACAGGTGTCTTGAACACTGAAGCTTTCTTT. This encodes CASSLRTGVLNTEAFF.